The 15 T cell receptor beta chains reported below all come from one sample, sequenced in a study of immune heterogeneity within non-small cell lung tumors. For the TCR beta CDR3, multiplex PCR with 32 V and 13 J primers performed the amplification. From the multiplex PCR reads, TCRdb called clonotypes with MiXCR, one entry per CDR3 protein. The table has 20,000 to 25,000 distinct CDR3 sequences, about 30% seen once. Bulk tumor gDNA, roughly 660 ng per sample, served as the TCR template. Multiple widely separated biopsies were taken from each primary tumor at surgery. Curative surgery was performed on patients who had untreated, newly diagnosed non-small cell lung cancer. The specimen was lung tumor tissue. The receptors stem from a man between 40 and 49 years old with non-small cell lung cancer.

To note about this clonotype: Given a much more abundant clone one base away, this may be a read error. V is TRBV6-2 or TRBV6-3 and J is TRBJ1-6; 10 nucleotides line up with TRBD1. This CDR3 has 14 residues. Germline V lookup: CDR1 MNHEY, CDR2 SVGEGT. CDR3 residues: CASRQGAGSSPIHF. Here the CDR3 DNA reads TGTGCCAGCCGACAGGGGGCTGGTAGTTCACCCATCCACTTT.

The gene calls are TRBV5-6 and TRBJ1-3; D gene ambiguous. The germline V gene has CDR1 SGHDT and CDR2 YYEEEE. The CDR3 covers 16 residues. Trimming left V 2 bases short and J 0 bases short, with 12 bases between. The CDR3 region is CASSFRSQSSGNTIYF. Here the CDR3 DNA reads TGTGCCAGCAGCTTTCGCTCGCAGAGCTCTGGAAACACCATATATTTT.

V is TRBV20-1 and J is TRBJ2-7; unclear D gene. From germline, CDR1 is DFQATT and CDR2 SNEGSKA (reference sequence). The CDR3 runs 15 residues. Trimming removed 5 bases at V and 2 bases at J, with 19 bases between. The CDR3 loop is CSASHLTVYPYEQYF. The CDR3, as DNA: TGCAGTGCTTCCCACCTTACGGTATATCCCTACGAGCAGTACTTC.

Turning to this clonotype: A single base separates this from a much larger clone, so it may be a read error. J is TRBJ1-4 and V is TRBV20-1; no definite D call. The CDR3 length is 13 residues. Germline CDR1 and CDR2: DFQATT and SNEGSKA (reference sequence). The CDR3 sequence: CSARSATNEKPFF. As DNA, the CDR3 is TGCAGTGCCCGGAGTGCAACTAATGAAAAACCGTTTTTT.

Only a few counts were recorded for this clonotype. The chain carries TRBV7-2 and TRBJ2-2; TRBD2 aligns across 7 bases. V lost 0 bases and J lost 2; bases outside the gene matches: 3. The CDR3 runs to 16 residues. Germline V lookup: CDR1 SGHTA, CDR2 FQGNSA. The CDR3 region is CASSLAGGINTGELFF. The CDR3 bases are TGTGCCAGCAGCTTAGCGGGAGGGATTAACACCGGGGAGCTGTTTTTT. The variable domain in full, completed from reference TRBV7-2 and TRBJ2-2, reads GAGVSQSPSNKVTEKGKDVELRCDPISGHTALYWYRQSLGQGLEFLIYFQGNSAPDKSGLPSDRFSAERTGGSVSTLTIQRTQQEDSAVYLCASSLAGGINTGELFFGEGSRLTVL.

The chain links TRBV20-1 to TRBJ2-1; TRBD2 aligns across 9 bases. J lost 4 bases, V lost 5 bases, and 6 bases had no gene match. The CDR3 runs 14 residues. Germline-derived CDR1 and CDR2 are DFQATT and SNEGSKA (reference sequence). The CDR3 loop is CSAAGREGYNEQFF. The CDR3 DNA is TGCAGTGCTGCCGGGCGGGAGGGGTACAATGAGCAGTTCTTC.

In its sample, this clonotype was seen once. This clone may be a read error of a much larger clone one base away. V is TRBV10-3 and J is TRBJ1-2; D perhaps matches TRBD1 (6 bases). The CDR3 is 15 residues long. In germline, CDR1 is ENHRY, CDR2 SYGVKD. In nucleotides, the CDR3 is TGTGTCATCAGTGCCCCCCCCGGGACAAACTATGGCTACACCTTC. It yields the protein CVISAPPGTNYGYTF.

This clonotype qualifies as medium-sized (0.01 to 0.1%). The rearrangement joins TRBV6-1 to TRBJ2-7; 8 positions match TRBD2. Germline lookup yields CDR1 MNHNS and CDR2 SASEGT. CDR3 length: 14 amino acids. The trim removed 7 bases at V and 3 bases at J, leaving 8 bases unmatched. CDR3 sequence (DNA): TGTGCCAGCACGAGCCGGGAGGGCATCTACGAGCAGTACTTC. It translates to CASTSREGIYEQYF.

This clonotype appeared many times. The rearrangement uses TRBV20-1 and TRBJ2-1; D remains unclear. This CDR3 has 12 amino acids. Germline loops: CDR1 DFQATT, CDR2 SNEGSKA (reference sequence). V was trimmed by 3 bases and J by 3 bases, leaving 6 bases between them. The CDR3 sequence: CSASSVYNEQFF. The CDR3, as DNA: TGCAGTGCTAGCTCCGTCTACAATGAGCAGTTCTTC.

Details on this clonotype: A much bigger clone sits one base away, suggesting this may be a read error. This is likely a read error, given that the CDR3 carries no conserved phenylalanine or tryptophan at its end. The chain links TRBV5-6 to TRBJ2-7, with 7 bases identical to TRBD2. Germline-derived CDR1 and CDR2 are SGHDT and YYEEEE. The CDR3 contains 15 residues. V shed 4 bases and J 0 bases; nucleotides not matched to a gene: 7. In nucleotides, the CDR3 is TGTGCCAGCAGCCCGGCGGGAGCGAGCTCCTACGAGCAGTACTTG. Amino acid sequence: CASSPAGASSYEQYL.

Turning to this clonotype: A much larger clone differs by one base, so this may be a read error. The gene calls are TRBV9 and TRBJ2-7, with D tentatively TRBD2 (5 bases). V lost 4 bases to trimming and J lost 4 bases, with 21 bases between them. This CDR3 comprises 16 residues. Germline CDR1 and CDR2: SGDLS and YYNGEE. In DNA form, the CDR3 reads TGTGCCAGCAGCTTAGTTTCCGAGCGGAGCACGTACGAGCAGTACTTC. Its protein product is CASSLVSERSTYEQYF.

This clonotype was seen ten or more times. CDR3 residues: CASIDDWADYGYTF. The CDR3 DNA follows: TGTGCCAGCATCGATGATTGGGCAGACTATGGCTACACCTTC. The chain links TRBV7-9 to TRBJ1-2; D uncertain. This CDR3 is 14 amino acids long. CDR1 SEHNR and CDR2 FQNEAQ come from the germline V gene (reference sequence). V lost 7 bases to trimming and J lost 3 bases, with 15 bases between them. The complete variable domain, with remaining parts taken from reference TRBV7-9 and TRBJ1-2, reads DTGVSQNPRHKITKRGQNVTFRCDPISEHNRLYWYRQTLGQGPEFLTYFQNEAQLEKSRLLSDRFSAERPKGSFSTLEIQRTEQGDSAMYLCASIDDWADYGYTFGSGTRLTVV.

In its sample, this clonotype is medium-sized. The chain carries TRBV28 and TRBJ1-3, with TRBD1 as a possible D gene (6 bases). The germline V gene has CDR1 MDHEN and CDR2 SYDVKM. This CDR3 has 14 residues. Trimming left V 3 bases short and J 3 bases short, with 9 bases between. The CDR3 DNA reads TGTGCCAGCAGTTTCTCAGGGGTTGGAAACACCATATATTTT. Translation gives CASSFSGVGNTIYF.

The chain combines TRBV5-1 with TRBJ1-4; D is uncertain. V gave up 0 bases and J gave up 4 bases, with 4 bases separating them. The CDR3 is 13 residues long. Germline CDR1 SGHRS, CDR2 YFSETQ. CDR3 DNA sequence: TGCGCCAGCAGCTTGGGGGGTAATGAAAAACTGTTTTTT. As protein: CASSLGGNEKLFF.

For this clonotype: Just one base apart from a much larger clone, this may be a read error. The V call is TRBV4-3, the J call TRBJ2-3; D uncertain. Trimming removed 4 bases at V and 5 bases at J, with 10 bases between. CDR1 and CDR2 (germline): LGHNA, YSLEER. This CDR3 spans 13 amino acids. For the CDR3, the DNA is TGCGCCAGCAGCCCTACACTACTAGATACGCAGTATTTT. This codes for CASSPTLLDTQYF.